This T cell receptor beta chain appears in the sequencing data of a study of blood T cell repertoires in COVID-19. CDR1 is SGHTA, CDR2 FQGNSA, per germline. This CDR3 comprises 12 residues. V was shortened by 1 base and J by 6 bases, with 7 bases between the two germline ends. Using immunoSEQ multiplex PCR, the repertoire was profiled, and TCRdb retains in-frame clones only, with some absent. The data hold 140,000 to 150,000 clones, with roughly 89% observed a single time. The sample was peripheral blood. The V call is TRBV7-2, the J call TRBJ2-7; D is uncertain. This receptor was obtained from a man aged 55 to 70 with active or convalescent COVID-19. In nucleotides, the CDR3 is TGTGCCAGCAGCTTAGAAGCGTCCGAGCAGTACTTC. It is translated as CASSLEASEQYF.